The 10 T cell receptor beta chains presented below share a single source sample, sequenced in a study of T cell responses to AZD1222 COVID-19 vaccine. Libraries were prepared by immunoSEQ multiplex PCR; TCRdb keeps only in-frame clonotypes and omits some of them. The table has fewer than 120,000 clones, 88% seen once. The sample in question was peripheral blood, obtained on day 0 of AZD1222 vaccination. The receptors stem from an adult in good health.

CDR3 protein: CASSLQGDIGEQYF. The CDR3 bases are TGTGCCAGCAGCTTGCAAGGGGATATAGGCGAGCAGTACTTC. The chain combines TRBV5-6 with TRBJ2-7; D perhaps matches TRBD1 (5 bases). Per germline, CDR1 SGHDT and CDR2 YYEEEE. The CDR3 spans 14 residues. The germline V and J ends were trimmed by 1 base and 6 bases, with 14 bases remaining between them.

This rearrangement joins TRBV5-1 to TRBJ1-1; 10 bases are a match to TRBD1. After removal of 0 bases from V and 5 bases from J, the junction contained 7 bases not matched to a gene. Germline CDR1 reads SGHRS; CDR2 reads YFSETQ. The CDR3 length is 16 residues. The CDR3 DNA reads as TGCGCCAGCAGCTTGGGTAGACAGGGGGCGCAGACTGAAGCTTTCTTT. Encoded protein: CASSLGRQGAQTEAFF.

This clone was seen just once. The V and J genes are TRBV11-3 and TRBJ2-2, with D unresolved. The germline V gene encodes CDR1 SGHNT and CDR2 YENEEA. Deletions cut 1 base from V and 2 bases from J, with 8 bases between. The CDR3 contains 15 residues. In nucleotides, the CDR3 is TGTGCCAGCAGCTTAGGGGCAGGAAACACCGGGGAGCTGTTTTTT. It is translated as CASSLGAGNTGELFF.

V and J are TRBV6-5 and TRBJ1-5, with D hard to call. The CDR3 is 12 amino acids. Trimming took off 2 bases at V and 7 bases at J, with 6 bases between the two ends. Looked up from germline, CDR1 is MNHEY and CDR2 is SVGAGI. CDR3: CASSYGGQPQHF. For the CDR3, the DNA is TGTGCCAGCAGTTACGGTGGCCAGCCCCAGCATTTT.

The V gene is TRBV5-4, the J gene TRBJ2-2; the D is unclear. The CDR3 covers 14 residues. The germline V gene has CDR1 SGHNT and CDR2 YYREEE (reference sequence). V lost 5 bases and J 4 bases, leaving 12 bases between the germline ends. CDR3 in DNA: TGTGCCAGCAGAGTGCAGGTGGGCACCGGGGAGCTGTTTTTT. This gives the protein CASRVQVGTGELFF. The complete variable domain, with remaining parts taken from reference TRBV5-4 and TRBJ2-2, reads ETGVTQSPTHLIKTRGQQVTLRCSSQSGHNTVSWYQQALGQGPQFIFQYYREEENGRGNFPPRFSGLQFPNYSSELNVNALELDDSALYLCASRVQVGTGELFFGEGSRLTVL.

The chain carries TRBV7-8 and TRBJ2-1, with 9 bases that match TRBD2. The germline V gene encodes CDR1 SGHVS and CDR2 FQNEAQ. CDR3 length: 16 amino acids. V lost 5 bases and J lost 0; bases outside the gene matches: 5. CDR3: CASSHSGGSSYNEQFF. For the CDR3, the DNA is TGTGCCAGCAGCCACAGCGGGGGGAGCTCCTACAATGAGCAGTTCTTC.

This clone turned up a few times. The genes are TRBV9 and TRBJ2-7; maybe TRBD1 (6 bases). This CDR3 comprises 13 residues. CDR1 and CDR2 (germline): SGDLS, YYNGEE. The ends were cut back, 3 bases at V and 3 bases at J, with 10 bases in the middle. The CDR3: CASSGTANYEQYF. CDR3 nucleotides: TGTGCCAGCAGCGGGACAGCCAACTACGAGCAGTACTTC.

J is TRBJ2-2 and V is TRBV18; D perhaps matches TRBD1 (6 bases). Germline CDR1 reads KGHSH; CDR2 reads LQKENI. This CDR3 region has 15 residues. Trimming shortened V by 3 bases and J by 0 bases, and 8 bases separated the two germline ends. This chain's CDR3 is CASSPTGPNTGELFF. The CDR3 DNA is TGTGCCAGCTCACCGACAGGACCGAACACCGGGGAGCTGTTTTTT.

The V gene is TRBV18, the J gene TRBJ2-2, with TRBD1 matching 9 bases. Germline lookup yields CDR1 KGHSH and CDR2 LQKENI. V lost 7 bases to trimming and J lost 6 bases; unmatched junction nucleotides: 6. This CDR3 is built from 14 residues. The CDR3: CASFGGQGPGELFF. The CDR3 bases are TGTGCCAGCTTTGGAGGACAGGGGCCCGGGGAGCTGTTTTTT. Combining the CDR3 with reference TRBV18 and TRBJ2-2 gives the whole variable domain NAGVMQNPRHLVRRRGQEARLRCSPMKGHSHVYWYRQLPEEGLKFMVYLQKENIIDESGMPKERFSAEFPKEGPSILRIQQVVRGDSAAYFCASFGGQGPGELFFGEGSRLTVL.

The V call is TRBV14, the J call TRBJ2-7; D may be TRBD2 (5 bases). Trimming took 2 bases from V and 0 from J, leaving 14 bases between them. CDR3 length: 16 amino acids. Germline V gives CDR1 SGHDN, CDR2 FVKESK. The CDR3 DNA sequence: TGTGCCAGCAGCCAAAGGGCGGGTCTTTTCTCCTACGAGCAGTACTTC. Translating gives CASSQRAGLFSYEQYF.